A selection of T cell receptor beta chains follows, all from one sample in a study of response to subunit inactivated influenza vaccine. TCRdb recomputed calls from the RT-PCR reads with MiXCR, one row per CDR3 protein. The table lists more than 550,000 distinct CDR3 sequences, over 9% of them singletons. These data were also filed under a second study, of T cells expressing NK-cell markers.

The sample consisted of PBMCs from blood, taken on the day of vaccination. These receptors were collected from a man aged 45-65 years who received an inactivated influenza vaccine. CDR3s include the opening cysteine and the closing phenylalanine or tryptophan. A D gene is named only where the DNA matches it firmly. Size is omitted from some rows. Given values are once, few, many or a class for expanded clones.

CDR3nt: TGCGCCAGCAGCTTGGGAGGGGAACGAGCCAAAAACATTCAGTACTTC
CDR3aa: CASSLGGERAKNIQYF
v_gene: TRBV5-1
j_gene: TRBJ2-4
abundance: .
d_gene: .

CDR3nt: TGTGCCAGCAGCCCAGCGGGACTAGCGGGGGGCACAGATACGCAGTATTTT
CDR3aa: CASSPAGLAGGTDTQYF
v_gene: TRBV7-2
j_gene: TRBJ2-3
abundance: .
d_gene: TRBD2

CDR3nt: TGCGCCAGCAGCTTGGACAGGGGCACCGGGGAGCTGTTTTTT
CDR3aa: CASSLDRGTGELFF
v_gene: TRBV5-1
j_gene: TRBJ2-2
abundance: many
d_gene: TRBD1

CDR3nt: TGTGCCAGCACCCCCTCGGGCGGGCGCATAAATGAGCAGTTCTTC
CDR3aa: CASTPSGGRINEQFF
v_gene: TRBV12-3/TRBV12-4
j_gene: TRBJ2-1
abundance: few
d_gene: .

CDR3nt: TGCAGCGTTATAGGGGACCACTCCTACGAGCAGTACTTC
CDR3aa: CSVIGDHSYEQYF
v_gene: TRBV29-1
j_gene: TRBJ2-7
abundance: .
d_gene: .

CDR3nt: TGTGCCAGCAGCTCAGGGTGGGGATACGCTACGAACACCGGGGAGCTGTTTTTT
CDR3aa: CASSSGWGYATNTGELFF
v_gene: TRBV7-8
j_gene: TRBJ2-2
abundance: many
d_gene: .

CDR3nt: TGTGCCAGCAGTGGGACGGATCAAGAGACCCAGTACTTC
CDR3aa: CASSGTDQETQYF
v_gene: TRBV6-6
j_gene: TRBJ2-5
abundance: few
d_gene: .

CDR3nt: TGTGCCAGCAGTAAGAATAGCGAGGCAGATACGCAGTATTTT
CDR3aa: CASSKNSEADTQYF
v_gene: TRBV2
j_gene: TRBJ2-3
abundance: .
d_gene: .

CDR3nt: TGTGCCAGCAGTGTTAACACTGAAGCTTTCTTT
CDR3aa: CASSVNTEAFF
v_gene: TRBV28
j_gene: TRBJ1-1
abundance: many
d_gene: .

CDR3nt: TGTGCCAGCAGCCAAGGAGCGGGGGCCTACAATGAGCAGTTCTTC
CDR3aa: CASSQGAGAYNEQFF
v_gene: TRBV4-2
j_gene: TRBJ2-1
abundance: few
d_gene: TRBD2

CDR3nt: TGTGCCAGCAGCTACCGGGACAGGGTCACCTACGAGCAGTACTTC
CDR3aa: CASSYRDRVTYEQYF
v_gene: TRBV7-9
j_gene: TRBJ2-7
abundance: many
d_gene: TRBD1

CDR3nt: TGTGCCAGCAGTGCCCAGATAGCCACCGGGGAGCTGTTTTTT
CDR3aa: CASSAQIATGELFF
v_gene: TRBV2
j_gene: TRBJ2-2
abundance: few
d_gene: .

CDR3nt: TGTGCCAGCAGCCAAGAGCGGGCGTCTTACAATGAGCAGTTCTTC
CDR3aa: CASSQERASYNEQFF
v_gene: TRBV4-2
j_gene: TRBJ2-1
abundance: .
d_gene: .

CDR3nt: TGTGCCAGCAGCCAAGTAGGGGAATACTACGAGCAGTACTTC
CDR3aa: CASSQVGEYYEQYF
v_gene: TRBV4-2
j_gene: TRBJ2-7
abundance: few
d_gene: .

CDR3nt: TGTGCCATCAGCGGGGGGAAGGTGAGCAATCAGCCCCAGCATTTT
CDR3aa: CAISGGKVSNQPQHF
v_gene: TRBV10-3
j_gene: TRBJ1-5
abundance: many
d_gene: .

CDR3nt: TGTGCCAGCTCACTGGGACTAGCGGGAGCCCTTCCCAGCAATGAGCAGTTCTTC
CDR3aa: CASSLGLAGALPSNEQFF
v_gene: TRBV18
j_gene: TRBJ2-1
abundance: .
d_gene: TRBD2

CDR3nt: TGCAGTGCCGGGGGTAGCAATCAGCCCCAGCATTTT
CDR3aa: CSAGGSNQPQHF
v_gene: TRBV20-1
j_gene: TRBJ1-5
abundance: .
d_gene: .

CDR3nt: TGTGCCAGCTCAAGGTCCCTAAACACAGATACGCAGTATTTT
CDR3aa: CASSRSLNTDTQYF
v_gene: TRBV18
j_gene: TRBJ2-3
abundance: .
d_gene: .

CDR3nt: TGTGCCAGCAGTTGGGCTAGCGGGAGGGCCAGGGAGACCCAGTACTTC
CDR3aa: CASSWASGRARETQYF
v_gene: TRBV12-3/TRBV12-4
j_gene: TRBJ2-5
abundance: few
d_gene: TRBD2

CDR3nt: TGCGCCAGCAGCCATCGGGCAGGGGGGGAAAAAAATGAGCAGTTCTTC
CDR3aa: CASSHRAGGEKNEQFF
v_gene: TRBV4-1
j_gene: TRBJ2-1
abundance: few
d_gene: .

CDR3nt: TGTGCCAGCAGCTACCTAGCGCCTAGCTCCTACGAGCAGTACTTC
CDR3aa: CASSYLAPSSYEQYF
v_gene: TRBV7-2
j_gene: TRBJ2-7
abundance: .
d_gene: .

CDR3nt: TGTGCCAGCTCACCACAGGGGACCGAAATCAATGAGCAGTTCTTC
CDR3aa: CASSPQGTEINEQFF
v_gene: TRBV18
j_gene: TRBJ2-1
abundance: .
d_gene: .

CDR3nt: TGTGCCAGCAGTATATCGGGCACTGAAGCTTTCTTT
CDR3aa: CASSISGTEAFF
v_gene: TRBV2
j_gene: TRBJ1-1
abundance: many
d_gene: .

CDR3nt: TGCAGCGTTGAAACCCCGGGAGATACGCAGTATTTT
CDR3aa: CSVETPGDTQYF
v_gene: TRBV29-1
j_gene: TRBJ2-3
abundance: .
d_gene: .

CDR3nt: TGCAGTGCAAACCGCGGGGGAAGCACAGATACGCAGTATTTT
CDR3aa: CSANRGGSTDTQYF
v_gene: TRBV20-1
j_gene: TRBJ2-3
abundance: many
d_gene: TRBD2

CDR3nt: TGTGCCAGCAGCTTCCCTGGGCTAGCGGTTAACTACAATGAGCAGTTCTTC
CDR3aa: CASSFPGLAVNYNEQFF
v_gene: TRBV11-2
j_gene: TRBJ2-1
abundance: .
d_gene: TRBD2

CDR3nt: TGCAGTGCTAGGCTAGCGGGAGGGCTCATTCAGTACTTC
CDR3aa: CSARLAGGLIQYF
v_gene: TRBV20-1
j_gene: TRBJ2-4
abundance: few
d_gene: TRBD2

CDR3nt: TGCGCCAGCAGCTTACAGGTTGGGGACACCGGGGAGCTGTTTTTT
CDR3aa: CASSLQVGDTGELFF
v_gene: TRBV5-1
j_gene: TRBJ2-2
abundance: .
d_gene: .

CDR3nt: TGCAGTGCTAGAAAGGGACAGGGGATCTATGTTGGCTACACCTTC
CDR3aa: CSARKGQGIYVGYTF
v_gene: TRBV20-1
j_gene: TRBJ1-2
abundance: many
d_gene: TRBD1

CDR3nt: TGTGCCAGCAGTTACTCCGGACTAGCGGGATCAGACGGGGAGCTGTTTTTT
CDR3aa: CASSYSGLAGSDGELFF
v_gene: TRBV6-2/TRBV6-3
j_gene: TRBJ2-2
abundance: .
d_gene: TRBD2

CDR3nt: TGTGCCAGCAGTGGCCCGGGGGTTCAATACGAGCAGTACTTC
CDR3aa: CASSGPGVQYEQYF
v_gene: TRBV2
j_gene: TRBJ2-7
abundance: .
d_gene: .

CDR3nt: TGCGCCAGCAGCCAAGAATGGACAGGACGCTACGAGCAGTACTTC
CDR3aa: CASSQEWTGRYEQYF
v_gene: TRBV4-3
j_gene: TRBJ2-7
abundance: .
d_gene: TRBD1

CDR3nt: TGTGCCAGCAGCCACCCCGGGCAGGGAGCTACTAATGAAAAACTGTTTTTT
CDR3aa: CASSHPGQGATNEKLFF
v_gene: TRBV4-2
j_gene: TRBJ1-4
abundance: many
d_gene: .

CDR3nt: TGTGCCAGCAGTTACTCTTCAGGGACGGGCCGCGAGCAGTACTTC
CDR3aa: CASSYSSGTGREQYF
v_gene: TRBV6-2/TRBV6-3
j_gene: TRBJ2-7
abundance: many
d_gene: .

CDR3nt: TGTGCCAGCAGACTTCTAGCGGGGGCCCGCACAGATACGCAGTATTTT
CDR3aa: CASRLLAGARTDTQYF
v_gene: TRBV28
j_gene: TRBJ2-3
abundance: .
d_gene: TRBD2

CDR3nt: TGTGCCAGCAGCCACGGCGACGGGGCGGCCTACGAGCAGTACTTC
CDR3aa: CASSHGDGAAYEQYF
v_gene: TRBV14
j_gene: TRBJ2-7
abundance: .
d_gene: .

CDR3nt: TGTGCCAGCAGTTCCCCCGCTGGGGGAAACACAGATACGCAGTATTTT
CDR3aa: CASSSPAGGNTDTQYF
v_gene: TRBV12-3/TRBV12-4
j_gene: TRBJ2-3
abundance: many
d_gene: .

CDR3nt: TGTGCCAGCAGGCCTCCGGACAGGGCCCCAGATACGCAGTATTTT
CDR3aa: CASRPPDRAPDTQYF
v_gene: TRBV28
j_gene: TRBJ2-3
abundance: few
d_gene: TRBD1

CDR3nt: TGCGCCAGCAGCCAAGGGACAGCCTCTAACTATGGCTACACCTTC
CDR3aa: CASSQGTASNYGYTF
v_gene: TRBV4-3
j_gene: TRBJ1-2
abundance: many
d_gene: .

CDR3nt: TGTGCCACCACGGGAGACTCCTACGAGCAGTACTTC
CDR3aa: CATTGDSYEQYF
v_gene: TRBV6-5
j_gene: TRBJ2-7
abundance: many
d_gene: .

CDR3nt: TGTGCCAGCAGTGAGATCTTCCCTAGCAACAATGAGCAGTTCTTC
CDR3aa: CASSEIFPSNNEQFF
v_gene: TRBV6-1
j_gene: TRBJ2-1
abundance: few
d_gene: .

CDR3nt: TGTGCCACCAGCCTTACCGGGACTAGCGGGGAAAGCTCCTACAATGAGCAGTTCTTC
CDR3aa: CATSLTGTSGESSYNEQFF
v_gene: TRBV15
j_gene: TRBJ2-1
abundance: .
d_gene: TRBD2

CDR3nt: TGTGCCAGCAGCCAAGATGAGGCTAGCTGGGGTCGCGCGAACACCGGGGAGCTGTTTTTT
CDR3aa: CASSQDEASWGRANTGELFF
v_gene: TRBV14
j_gene: TRBJ2-2
abundance: few
d_gene: .

CDR3nt: TGTGCCAGCAGCCAAGAGGGCGGGAGAGGAGAGACCCAGTACTTC
CDR3aa: CASSQEGGRGETQYF
v_gene: TRBV4-2
j_gene: TRBJ2-5
abundance: few
d_gene: TRBD2

CDR3nt: TGTGCCAGCAGTTACCTTAGCGGCACCTACGAGCAGTACTTC
CDR3aa: CASSYLSGTYEQYF
v_gene: TRBV6-2/TRBV6-3
j_gene: TRBJ2-7
abundance: .
d_gene: .

CDR3nt: TGTGCCAGCAGCCAAGACGTGTTAACCAAAAACATTCAGTACTTC
CDR3aa: CASSQDVLTKNIQYF
v_gene: TRBV7-8
j_gene: TRBJ2-4
abundance: many
d_gene: .

CDR3nt: TGTGCCAGCAGTTTTGGTGTTGGGGAGTTCTTC
CDR3aa: CASSFGVGEFF
v_gene: TRBV28
j_gene: TRBJ2-1
abundance: few
d_gene: .

CDR3nt: TGTGCCAGCGGTAGACGGAGCTCCTACAATGAGCAGTTCTTC
CDR3aa: CASGRRSSYNEQFF
v_gene: TRBV7-2
j_gene: TRBJ2-1
abundance: many
d_gene: .

CDR3nt: TGTGCCATCAGAGGACAGGGGGACTACGAGCAGTACTTC
CDR3aa: CAIRGQGDYEQYF
v_gene: TRBV10-3
j_gene: TRBJ2-7
abundance: few
d_gene: TRBD1

CDR3nt: TGTGCCAGCAGCTCGGACGTAATGAACACTGAAGCTTTCTTT
CDR3aa: CASSSDVMNTEAFF
v_gene: TRBV7-2
j_gene: TRBJ1-1
abundance: .
d_gene: .

CDR3nt: TGCAGTGCCAACTTTGGAGGGATAGAGACCCAGTACTTC
CDR3aa: CSANFGGIETQYF
v_gene: TRBV20-1
j_gene: TRBJ2-5
abundance: .
d_gene: .

CDR3nt: TGCAGCGTTGAGACAGGGGGCACAGATACGCAGTATTTT
CDR3aa: CSVETGGTDTQYF
v_gene: TRBV29-1
j_gene: TRBJ2-3
abundance: many
d_gene: TRBD1

CDR3nt: TGTGCCAGCAGCCAAAACCAGGGACAGTTATCCTACAATGAGCAGTTCTTC
CDR3aa: CASSQNQGQLSYNEQFF
v_gene: TRBV3-1
j_gene: TRBJ2-1
abundance: once
d_gene: TRBD1

CDR3nt: TGCGCCAGCAGCTTGTACGGGGGTCGTACAGATACGCAGTATTTT
CDR3aa: CASSLYGGRTDTQYF
v_gene: TRBV5-1
j_gene: TRBJ2-3
abundance: many
d_gene: .

CDR3nt: TGTGCCACCAGTGATAACACTAGACACAATGAGCAGTTCTTC
CDR3aa: CATSDNTRHNEQFF
v_gene: TRBV24-1
j_gene: TRBJ2-1
abundance: many
d_gene: .

CDR3nt: TGTGCCATCGGGGGAGGGAACACCATATATTTT
CDR3aa: CAIGGGNTIYF
v_gene: TRBV10-3
j_gene: TRBJ1-3
abundance: few
d_gene: .

CDR3nt: TGTGCCAGCAGCCCATGGACAGGTCACTCCTACGAGCAGTACTTC
CDR3aa: CASSPWTGHSYEQYF
v_gene: TRBV7-6
j_gene: TRBJ2-7
abundance: few
d_gene: TRBD1

CDR3nt: TGTGCCAGCAGTTTAAGGCGGGCGGGGGAGACCCAGTACTTC
CDR3aa: CASSLRRAGETQYF
v_gene: TRBV27
j_gene: TRBJ2-5
abundance: few
d_gene: .

CDR3nt: TGTGCCAGCAGCTTTTCCGGGACTAGCGGGAAGTATGAGCAGTTCTTC
CDR3aa: CASSFSGTSGKYEQFF
v_gene: TRBV7-2
j_gene: TRBJ2-1
abundance: few
d_gene: TRBD2

CDR3nt: TGTGCCAGCAGCTCGGGGACATCGAACACCGGGGAGCTGTTTTTT
CDR3aa: CASSSGTSNTGELFF
v_gene: TRBV7-7
j_gene: TRBJ2-2
abundance: few
d_gene: .